These 21 T cell receptor beta chains came from one sample sequenced in a study of OX40 agonist ivuxolimab in advanced cancers. The protocol was immunoSEQ multiplex PCR, while the TCRdb copy is restricted to in-frame clones and leaves out a portion. The table records 35,000 to 45,000 clones, over 75% of them present only once. Specimen: CD4+ or CD8+ T cells sorted from blood, collected in a trial of the OX40 agonist ivuxolimab. The receptor set was obtained from an adult with an advanced solid tumor such as melanoma, head and neck, liver or kidney cancer.

This rearrangement joins TRBV7-9 to TRBJ2-7; D unclear. The CDR3 length is 12 residues. Per the germline V gene, CDR1 is SEHNR and CDR2 is FQNEAQ (reference sequence). The V and J ends lost 6 bases and 6 bases respectively, with 12 bases between them. DNA of the CDR3: TGTGCCAGCAGTTTTAGATCGGGCGAGCAGTACTTC. Translating it yields CASSFRSGEQYF.

The V call is TRBV9, the J call TRBJ1-5; no firm D call. Trimming cost V 4 bases and J 4 bases, with 15 bases left between them. CDR1 SGDLS and CDR2 YYNGEE come from the germline V gene. This CDR3 contains 15 residues. Written as DNA, the CDR3 is TGTGCCAGCAGCATAGCAGTGCCTGATAATCAGCCCCAGCATTTT. Translated, it gives CASSIAVPDNQPQHF. The complete variable domain, with remaining parts taken from reference TRBV9 and TRBJ1-5, reads DSGVTQTPKHLITATGQRVTLRCSPRSGDLSVYWYQQSLDQGLQFLIQYYNGEERAKGNILERFSAQQFPDLHSELNLSSLELGDSALYFCASSIAVPDNQPQHFGDGTRLSIL.

This chain joins TRBV10-3 and TRBJ1-2, with 7 bases identical to TRBD1. With 3 bases clipped from V and 4 bases from J, the junction kept 5 bases outside the gene matches. Germline loops: CDR1 ENHRY, CDR2 SYGVKD. This CDR3 region has 14 residues. The CDR3 is CAISEGTEIYGYTF. The CDR3 nucleotides are TGTGCCATCAGTGAAGGGACAGAAATCTATGGCTACACCTTC.

The chain employs TRBV27 and TRBJ1-6; D remains ambiguous. There are 17 residues in the CDR3. V dropped 2 bases and J dropped 9 bases, with 20 bases sitting between them. The germline V gene has CDR1 MNHEY and CDR2 SMNVEV (reference sequence). In DNA form, the CDR3 reads TGTGCCAGCAGTTTAGGGTCGACACCTACAGTGGGTTCACCCCTCCACTTT. Translated, it gives CASSLGSTPTVGSPLHF.

The chain carries TRBV27 and TRBJ2-1; no definite D call. Germline CDR1 MNHEY, CDR2 SMNVEV (reference sequence). The ends were cut back, 4 bases at V and 3 bases at J, with 13 bases in the middle. The CDR3 is 15 amino acids. CDR3 sequence: CASSSRVRNYNEQFF. The CDR3 DNA is TGTGCCAGCAGTTCCCGGGTCCGAAACTACAATGAGCAGTTCTTC.

The chain employs TRBV30 and TRBJ2-7, with a weak D call TRBD1 (6 bases). Germline V gene data show CDR1 as GTSNPN and CDR2 as SVGIG (reference sequence). The CDR3 consists of 14 residues. Trimming pared 4 bases from V and 2 bases from J, leaving 15 bases between. The CDR3 sequence: CAWTGQPGTYEQYF. CDR3 in DNA: TGTGCCTGGACTGGACAGCCGGGGACCTACGAGCAGTACTTC.

The chain links TRBV4-2 to TRBJ1-1, with D maybe TRBD1 (5 bases). Germline V gene sequence: CDR1 LGHNA, CDR2 YNFKEQ. The V and J ends lost 0 bases and 5 bases respectively, with 16 bases between them. This CDR3 is built from 16 residues. CDR3 nucleotide sequence: TGTGCCAGCAGCCAAGATATAGTGGGGGAGGGGACTGAAGCTTTCTTT. Protein sequence: CASSQDIVGEGTEAFF.

The chain joins TRBV6-5 to TRBJ2-3, with 7 bases matching TRBD2. CDR1 is MNHEY, CDR2 SVGAGI, per germline. Germline trimming cut 9 bases from V and 2 bases from J; bases unmatched to any gene: 8. The length of the CDR3 is 14 residues. The DNA for the CDR3 is TGTGCCAGTAACCGAGCGGGGCACACAGATACGCAGTATTTT. Translation gives CASNRAGHTDTQYF.

This clone was detected a few times. J is TRBJ2-1 and V is TRBV28, with a possible D match to TRBD2 (6 bases). The CDR3 runs 16 residues. Germline loops: CDR1 MDHEN, CDR2 SYDVKM. V was trimmed by 1 base and J by 5 bases, leaving 15 bases between them. CDR3 sequence reads: CASSLLGLTFHNEQFF. The CDR3 DNA is TGTGCCAGCAGTTTATTGGGACTTACCTTCCACAATGAGCAGTTCTTC.

This chain connects TRBV19 to TRBJ1-2; maybe TRBD1 (5 bases). Germline V lookup: CDR1 LNHDA, CDR2 SQIVND (reference sequence). This CDR3 is 14 amino acids long. V was cut by 0 bases and J by 3 bases, with 8 bases left in between. The CDR3 loop reads CASSIDREDYGYTF. The CDR3 DNA reads as TGTGCCAGTAGTATAGACAGGGAAGACTATGGCTACACCTTC.

The V gene is TRBV19, the J gene TRBJ2-7, with a tentative D call TRBD1 (6 bases). Trimming shortened V by 5 bases and J by 2 bases, and 13 bases separated the two germline ends. The CDR3 covers 14 residues. Germline CDR1 is LNHDA and CDR2 is SQIVND (reference sequence). The CDR3 loop is CASSVYRAPYEQYF. CDR3 sequence (DNA): TGTGCCAGTAGTGTTTACAGGGCTCCCTACGAGCAGTACTTC.

The J gene is TRBJ2-2, the V gene TRBV2; TRBD2 matches 9 bases. Trimming took 7 bases from V and 7 from J; bases not matched to a gene: 13. Germline CDR1 is SNHLY and CDR2 is FYNNEI. The CDR3 is 16 amino acids. Written as DNA, the CDR3 is TGTGCCAGCATAAACCTAGCGGGGCGATTCAACGGGGAGCTGTTTTTT. This translates into CASINLAGRFNGELFF. The variable domain in full, with the rest retrieved from reference TRBV2 and TRBJ2-2, is EPEVTQTPSHQVTQMGQEVILRCVPISNHLYFYWYRQILGQKVEFLVSFYNNEISEKSEIFDDQFSVERPDGSNFTLKIRSTKLEDSAMYFCASINLAGRFNGELFFGEGSRLTVL.

For the CDR3, the DNA is TGTGCCAGTAGTATGAATACAGGGGAAGCTTTCTTT. Translation gives CASSMNTGEAFF. This rearrangement joins TRBV19 to TRBJ1-1, with D perhaps matching TRBD1 (6 bases). Germline loops: CDR1 LNHDA, CDR2 SQIVND (reference sequence). Trimming took 3 bases from V and 8 from J, leaving 10 bases between them. This CDR3 has 12 amino acids.

The chain uses TRBV5-1 and TRBJ2-7; 10 nucleotides line up with TRBD1. The CDR3 has 14 amino acids. V shed 4 bases and J 5 bases; nucleotides not matched to a gene: 6. Germline lookup yields CDR1 SGHRS and CDR2 YFSETQ. For the CDR3, the DNA is TGCGCCAGCAGCACCCAGACAGGGGGCCACGAGCAGTACTTC. Translated: CASSTQTGGHEQYF.

The chain has TRBV28 and TRBJ2-1; TRBD2 matches 10 bases. CDR1 MDHEN and CDR2 SYDVKM come from the germline V gene. The V gene end was trimmed by 8 bases and the J gene end by 8 bases; junction bases not matched to a gene: 15. CDR3 length: 16 residues. The CDR3: CASFGTSGRDSDEQFF. Written as DNA, the CDR3 is TGTGCCAGCTTCGGGACCAGCGGGAGGGATTCCGATGAGCAGTTCTTC.

The chain joins TRBV6-1 to TRBJ1-5; D remains ambiguous. The germline V gene has CDR1 MNHNS and CDR2 SASEGT. V was shortened by 8 bases and J by 0 bases, with 11 bases between the two germline ends. This CDR3 spans 14 amino acids. The CDR3 coding sequence is TGTGCCAGCTCATACGGGATTAGCAATCAGCCCCAGCATTTT. Translated: CASSYGISNQPQHF.

This clone was found once. The CDR3 DNA reads TGTGCCAGCAGCCTCCGGGGGAGTAACACTGAAGCTTTCTTT. Encoded protein: CASSLRGSNTEAFF. This chain joins TRBV7-9 and TRBJ1-1, with a weak D call TRBD1 (5 bases). The length of the CDR3 is 14 residues. V lost 5 bases, J lost 2 bases, and 12 bases lay in between. CDR1 and CDR2 (germline): SEHNR, FQNEAQ (reference sequence).

V gene TRBV28 combines with J gene TRBJ1-6; no reliable D call. V lost 5 bases and J 7 bases, leaving 12 bases between the germline ends. Germline CDR1 reads MDHEN; CDR2 reads SYDVKM. The CDR3 loop spans 14 amino acids. The CDR3 sequence is CASSAGGHNSPLHF. CDR3 bases: TGTGCCAGCAGTGCCGGAGGGCACAATTCACCCCTCCACTTT.

The chain links TRBV5-1 to TRBJ2-7; D may be TRBD2 (6 bases). The CDR3 is 14 residues long. V lost 2 bases to trimming and J lost 7 bases, with 16 bases between them. Germline V CDR1 and CDR2: SGHRS, YFSETQ. The CDR3 DNA follows: TGCGCCAGCAGCTTCTGGACCGGGACTCGGGAGCAGTACTTC. Amino acids: CASSFWTGTREQYF.

The table lists this clone with a few counts. This chain joins TRBV7-9 and TRBJ1-6; no firm D call. The CDR3 is 15 residues long. CDR1 is SEHNR and CDR2 is FQNEAQ in the germline V gene (reference sequence). Trimming took off 5 bases at V and 8 bases at J, with 16 bases between the two ends. In DNA form, the CDR3 reads TGTGCCAGCAGCCCTGGTAATAGCGGGGATTCACCCCTCCACTTT. Its protein product is CASSPGNSGDSPLHF.

The chain links TRBV9 to TRBJ2-1, with TRBD2 matching over 8 bases. Germline assignment: CDR1 SGDLS and CDR2 YYNGEE. After removal of 4 bases from V and 7 bases from J, the junction contained 13 bases not matched to a gene. CDR3 length equals 16 residues. CDR3 protein: CASSPQILAGPNEQFF. As DNA, the CDR3 is TGTGCCAGCAGCCCTCAAATTTTAGCGGGACCAAATGAGCAGTTCTTC.